This TCR beta chain was sequenced for a study of T cell responses to AZD1222 COVID-19 vaccine (dated by TCRdb to the early 2020s). Notes on the research overall: AZD1222 recipients whose second dose came at about 4 weeks and those whose second dose came at about 12 weeks were combined into one group, since spike-specific TCR depth and breadth did not differ between the two schedules. A total of 230 to 250 trial participants underwent TCR sequencing, of whom some 200 had received two doses of AZD1222 and approximately 25 had received two doses of the MenACWY control vaccine. Trial participants were enrolled by age into subgroups of 18-55, 56-69 and 70-plus years, and around 150, 28 and 57 TCR-sequenced participants, respectively, were included in these subgroups. Overall study results and their limits: Only a handful of AZD1222 recipients were SARS-CoV-2 seropositive at baseline, limiting conclusions about previously exposed vaccinees. Nearly half of unique spike-specific TCRs reportedly recognized epitopes outside regions mutated in the B.1.351 and B.1.1.7 variants. Vaccine-associated CD4 TCRs spanned the whole spike protein, with dominant responses in regions 160-218 and 743-854. Because no samples from the day 14 peak response were available, repertoires could be characterized only after the peak T cell response. Participants were mostly white British, with more females than males. The authors suggested clonal diversity may have been underestimated. The 56-69-year group was small, and its depth increase did not reach significance, likely because of low power. A significant rise in spike-specific TCR breadth and depth was observed after two AZD1222 doses relative to day 0 and relative to MenACWY recipients.

Interpreted using the paper, the time point label stands for: baseline before first vaccination. Vaccinee samples came from UK trials COV001 and COV002, including a single-blind randomized controlled phase 2/3 trial of AZD1222 (ChAdOx1 nCoV-19) in healthy adults. For TCRbeta chain sequencing, PBMC samples were collected from trial participants at day 0 and at day 28 after the second dose. The CDR3 regions of human TCRbeta chains were subjected to immunosequencing. The original pipeline was this. Repertoire TCRs were matched against a reference library of SARS-CoV-2-specific TCRs generated with the MIRA antigen-specificity platform. Breadth meant the fraction of unique TCRs that were SARS-CoV-2-associated, whereas depth meant the fraction of total T cells that were SARS-CoV-2-associated. Each spike-specific TCR was assigned to its reactive spike region and to a CD4 or CD8 class using the MIRA data. Log10-transformed breadth and depth values were compared by one-way ANOVA with Sidak's multiple comparisons tests. TCRdb provides this immuneACCESS table in a form limited to in-frame rearrangements. Some clones are lacking; in checked studies, under half of them reflect an unresolved V gene, and why the rest are absent is not known. Clone size and V and J calls were adopted from that table, with D and trimming inferred from the DNA. This sample has fewer than 110,000 clones in its table, and around nine tenths of those were observed once. The biggest ten clones account for roughly a fifth of the sample.

The junction carries 15 bases between V and J, which are trimmed by 6 bases and 4 bases respectively. From cysteine to phenylalanine, the CDR3 is 14 amino acids long. Just the 42-base CDR3 DNA is kept, in frame starting at base 1. In the germline V gene, CDR1 corresponds to SNHLY and CDR2 to FYNNEI. As to this clone: Its target antigen remains unknown. Within one base of it there is no much larger clone, and no base qualities were kept.

The sequence came from an adult in good health. The starting material was peripheral blood, obtained on day 0 of AZD1222 vaccination. The rearranged chain carries TRBV2 and TRBJ1-2; TRBD1 is a possible D gene, resting on 6 matching bases. CDR3 protein: CASSRTERSYGYTF. Read as DNA, the sequence is TGTGCCAGCAGCCGGACAGAACGCTCCTATGGCTACACCTTC.